This T cell receptor (beta chain) was identified during a study of STAT5B mutations in CD4+ large granular lymphocyte leukemia. Overall study results and limits: Main leukemic clonotypes were patient-specific, but roughly 25% appeared at low frequency elsewhere.

Libraries were prepared by immunoSEQ multiplex PCR; TCRdb keeps only in-frame clonotypes and omits some of them. The table lists under 35,000 clones, about 88% of them singletons, with around 0.38% in the top ten. Concerning this clone itself: What it binds is not known.

The CDR3 extends over 13 amino acids. V was clipped by 3 bases and J by 13 bases, with 18 bases between them. CDR1 is SGHTA, CDR2 FQGTGA, per germline. This clonotype originated in a human donor in good health. Sequencing used CD4+ T cells from blood buffy coats. V and J are TRBV7-3 and TRBJ1-2; no clear D. CDR3 sequence (DNA): TGTGCCAGCAGCTTCCCGGAGCAGGTTCAGTGCACCTTC. Its protein is CASSFPEQVQCTF.